These 32 T cell receptor beta chains share one sample of origin, sequenced in a study of shared clonotypes between healthy human individuals. Clones were read by immunoSEQ multiplex PCR, and TCRdb kept only the in-frame ones, dropping some. The table includes 950,000 to 1,100,000 clones, about 75% detected once. The sequencing input was memory CD4+ T cells sorted from blood. Subset specified: CD45RA-negative fraction. Receptor source: a man younger than 30 in good health.

This clone was detected only a few times. This rearrangement joins TRBV6-1 to TRBJ2-5; D might be TRBD2 (5 bases). The germline V gene encodes CDR1 MNHNS and CDR2 SASEGT. The germline V and J ends were trimmed by 2 bases and 0 bases, with 25 bases remaining between them. The CDR3 totals 20 residues. The chain's CDR3 is CASSEQVIGVLGNNQETQYF. DNA for the CDR3: TGTGCCAGCAGTGAACAGGTTATAGGCGTACTCGGGAATAACCAAGAGACCCAGTACTTC.

The chain couples TRBV18 to TRBJ1-5; the match to TRBD1 covers 10 bases. V lost 6 bases, J lost 6 bases, and 8 bases stayed unmatched. From germline, CDR1 is KGHSH and CDR2 LQKENI. The CDR3 contains 15 residues. This chain's CDR3 is CASSTDRGQGQPQHF. The CDR3, as DNA: TGTGCCAGCTCTACAGACAGGGGGCAGGGTCAGCCCCAGCATTTT.

The V gene is TRBV9, the J gene TRBJ2-7; 11 bases align to TRBD1. Germline trimming cut 3 bases from V and 6 bases from J; bases unmatched to any gene: 2. From germline, CDR1 is SGDLS and CDR2 YYNGEE. The CDR3 is 13 residues long. In DNA form, the CDR3 reads TGTGCCAGCAGCGAGGGGACAGGGGGCGAGCAGTACTTC. Translated, it gives CASSEGTGGEQYF. The full variable domain, its missing parts supplied by reference TRBV9 and TRBJ2-7, is DSGVTQTPKHLITATGQRVTLRCSPRSGDLSVYWYQQSLDQGLQFLIQYYNGEERAKGNILERFSAQQFPDLHSELNLSSLELGDSALYFCASSEGTGGEQYFGPGTRLTVT.

J is TRBJ2-7 and V is TRBV20-1, with TRBD2 matching 7 bases. Germline-derived CDR1 and CDR2 are DFQATT and SNEGSKA (reference sequence). The CDR3 is 11 residues long. The trim removed 5 bases at V and 3 bases at J, leaving 1 base unmatched. The CDR3 nucleotides are TGCAGTGCTTGGGAGGGCTACGAGCAGTACTTC. This translates into CSAWEGYEQYF.

This chain joins TRBV19 and TRBJ2-5, with D possibly TRBD2 on 6 matching bases. Trimming cost V 5 bases and J 5 bases, with 12 bases left between them. CDR1 is LNHDA, CDR2 SQIVND, per germline (reference sequence). The CDR3 loop spans 13 amino acids. Here the CDR3 DNA reads TGTGCCAGTAGTTCGGGGGAGGTGGAGACCCAGTACTTC. The encoded protein is CASSSGEVETQYF.

In its sample, this clone was seen a few times. This chain uses TRBV6-1 with TRBJ1-1; 9 positions agree with TRBD1. Germline CDR1 MNHNS, CDR2 SASEGT. J was trimmed by 0 bases and V by 6 bases; bases with no gene match: 2. The CDR3 consists of 14 residues. In DNA, the CDR3 is TGTGCCAGCAGCCGGACAGGGGTGAACACTGAAGCTTTCTTT. Residues: CASSRTGVNTEAFF.

This chain links TRBV5-4 with TRBJ1-2, with a tentative D call TRBD1 (6 bases). Between the trimmed V and J ends, which lost 0 bases and 5 bases, there was a span of 11 bases. The germline gives CDR1 SGHNT, CDR2 YYREEE (reference sequence). The CDR3 length is 14 residues. This CDR3 reads CASSLGQAAYGYTF. In nucleotides, the CDR3 is TGTGCCAGCAGCTTGGGACAGGCGGCATATGGCTACACCTTC.

The chain combines TRBV5-1 with TRBJ2-1, with no clear D. Germline lookup yields CDR1 SGHRS and CDR2 YFSETQ. Trimming took off 7 bases at V and 0 bases at J, with 17 bases between the two ends. This CDR3 region has 16 residues. The CDR3 spells CASQKDTRSSYNEQFF. The CDR3, as DNA: TGCGCCAGCCAAAAAGACACAAGGAGCTCCTACAATGAGCAGTTCTTC.

This clone appeared once. V is TRBV5-4 and J is TRBJ2-7, with D perhaps matching TRBD1 (5 bases). The CDR3 runs to 17 residues. Trimming left V 4 bases short and J 0 bases short, with 20 bases between. The germline V gene has CDR1 SGHNT and CDR2 YYREEE (reference sequence). Here the CDR3 reads CASSPGAAGPSSYEQYF. The DNA of the CDR3 is TGTGCCAGCAGCCCCGGCGCGGCAGGGCCTAGCTCCTACGAGCAGTACTTC.

V usage is TRBV6-5 and J usage is TRBJ1-1; D unclear. The CDR3 extends over 14 amino acids. V was pared by 0 bases and J by 6 bases, with 11 bases between. Germline CDR1 and CDR2: MNHEY and SVGAGI. CDR3 in DNA: TGTGCCAGCAGTTACTCGACGGGAGTGGCTGAAGCTTTCTTT. Amino acids: CASSYSTGVAEAFF.

This clone was recorded once. This chain uses TRBV14 with TRBJ1-4; a possible D gene is TRBD1 (5 bases). Germline lookup yields CDR1 SGHDN and CDR2 FVKESK. The CDR3 is 16 residues long. Trimming removed 0 bases from V and 3 bases from J, with 11 bases in between. In DNA, the CDR3 is TGTGCCAGCAGCCAAGATCGGGGGGTCGCTAATGAAAAACTGTTTTTT. Translation gives CASSQDRGVANEKLFF.

A word on this clone: Other DNA sequences within the sample encode an identical CDR3. The chain links TRBV5-1 to TRBJ1-5, with D tentatively TRBD1 (5 bases). Trimming shortened V by 0 bases and J by 4 bases, and 11 bases separated the two germline ends. The CDR3 has 15 amino acids. Germline CDR1 reads SGHRS; CDR2 reads YFSETQ. DNA for the CDR3: TGCGCCAGCAGCTTGGAAGGGGTCGAGAATCAGCCCCAGCATTTT. Translated, it gives CASSLEGVENQPQHF.

The chain joins TRBV19 to TRBJ1-5; 12 bases line up with TRBD1. The germline V gene encodes CDR1 LNHDA and CDR2 SQIVND (reference sequence). With 6 bases clipped from V and 4 bases from J, the junction kept 10 bases outside the gene matches. CDR3 length: 17 residues. CDR3: CASRPRDRGRGNQPQHF. In DNA form, the CDR3 reads TGTGCCAGTAGACCCCGGGACAGGGGGCGCGGGAATCAGCCCCAGCATTTT.

The table lists this clone with many counts. The V call is TRBV10-3, the J call TRBJ2-3, with D perhaps being TRBD1 or TRBD2 (5 bases each). Germline V gene data show CDR1 as ENHRY and CDR2 as SYGVKD. V was pared by 6 bases and J by 6 bases, with 19 bases between. The CDR3 covers 15 residues. CDR3 loop: CAISGLLLGEDTQYF. In nucleotides, the CDR3 is TGTGCCATCAGCGGCCTCCTCTTGGGGGAGGATACGCAGTATTTT.

The J gene is TRBJ2-1, the V gene TRBV7-3, with 15 bases aligning to TRBD2. The CDR3 is 16 amino acids. CDR1 SGHTA and CDR2 FQGTGA come from the germline V gene. J gave up 6 bases and V 3 bases, and 3 bases lay outside the gene matches. The CDR3 is CASSLGLAGGPNEQFF. DNA for the CDR3: TGTGCCAGCAGCTTGGGACTAGCGGGGGGCCCCAATGAGCAGTTCTTC.

The chain joins TRBV6-1 to TRBJ1-1; a weak D match, TRBD1 (6 bases). Trimming removed 10 bases at V and 5 bases at J, with 14 bases between. This CDR3 has 12 residues. Germline V CDR1 and CDR2: MNHNS, SASEGT. CDR3 residues: CATQGRWTEAFF. The DNA for the CDR3 is TGTGCCACCCAGGGGAGGTGGACTGAAGCTTTCTTT.

The table lists this clone with a few counts. The chain has TRBV12-5 and TRBJ2-7; 10 bases line up with TRBD1. This CDR3 contains 14 residues. Losses at the gene ends were 8 bases for V and 7 bases for J; bases not matched to a gene: 11. Germline-derived CDR1 and CDR2 are LGHNT and FRNRAP. The CDR3 DNA reads TGTGCTAGTAGCGCGGGGACAGGGGCTGGGGAGCAGTACTTC. Its translation: CASSAGTGAGEQYF.

The gene calls are TRBV7-8 and TRBJ1-6; TRBD1 aligns across 8 bases. Trimming at V came to 2 bases and at J to 6 bases, leaving 3 bases not matched to a gene. The CDR3 totals 15 residues. The germline V gene has CDR1 SGHVS and CDR2 FQNEAQ. CDR3 in DNA: TGTGCCAGCAGCTTAATGACAGGGGTTAATTCACCCCTCCACTTT. Translated, it gives CASSLMTGVNSPLHF.

This clone was picked up a small number of times. The chain couples TRBV25-1 to TRBJ2-7; a possible D gene is TRBD1 (6 bases). Germline V lookup: CDR1 MGHDK, CDR2 SYGVNS. V was shortened by 7 bases and J by 6 bases, with 10 bases between the two germline ends. This CDR3 is built from 11 residues. CDR3 bases: TGTGCCAGCAACTGGGGGCCCGAGCAGTACTTC. It specifies CASNWGPEQYF.

The V gene is TRBV10-3, the J gene TRBJ1-5, with unresolved D. The CDR3 runs 15 residues. The germline V gene encodes CDR1 ENHRY and CDR2 SYGVKD. V lost 3 bases, J lost 0 bases, and 9 bases lay in between. In DNA, the CDR3 is TGTGCCATCAGTGACTCGACGGGTAGCAATCAGCCCCAGCATTTT. It specifies CAISDSTGSNQPQHF.

There are a few counts of this clone. This rearrangement joins TRBV5-1 to TRBJ2-3; no clear D. Trimming removed 7 bases at V and 0 bases at J, with 12 bases between. The germline CDR1 and CDR2 sequences are SGHRS and YFSETQ. The CDR3 length is 14 residues. The CDR3 sequence: CASGNSRSTDTQYF. CDR3 DNA: TGCGCCAGCGGCAACAGCAGGAGCACAGATACGCAGTATTTT.

The gene calls are TRBV6-5 and TRBJ2-3, with D perhaps being TRBD1 or TRBD2 (6 bases each). This CDR3 comprises 15 residues. V lost 6 bases to trimming and J lost 4 bases, with 17 bases between them. Germline lookup yields CDR1 MNHEY and CDR2 SVGAGI. CDR3 region: CASSSRKGGADTQYF. CDR3 DNA sequence: TGTGCCAGCAGCTCCCGGAAGGGGGGCGCAGATACGCAGTATTTT.

The CDR3 sequence is CASSARDRTYNEQFF. In DNA form, the CDR3 reads TGTGCCAGCTCAGCCCGGGACAGGACCTACAATGAGCAGTTCTTC. The V gene is TRBV18, the J gene TRBJ2-1, with 8 bases that match TRBD1. The CDR3 totals 15 residues. Losses at the gene ends were 5 bases for V and 2 bases for J; bases not matched to a gene: 5. From germline, CDR1 is KGHSH and CDR2 LQKENI.

In this sample, this clone turned up many times. This chain links TRBV6-1 with TRBJ1-2, with D possibly matching TRBD1 (5 bases). Trimming took 2 bases from V and 7 from J, leaving 11 bases between them. Germline V CDR1 and CDR2: MNHNS, SASEGT. CDR3 length: 13 amino acids. CDR3 in amino acids: CASSEQGNGGYTF. The CDR3 DNA sequence: TGTGCCAGCAGTGAACAGGGTAACGGTGGCTACACCTTC.

Regarding this clone: At one end the junction does not follow the germline gene, possibly because of a read error. The identical CDR3 is also encoded by other nucleotide sequences in the sample. The rearrangement links TRBV11-3 to TRBJ2-5; 15 bases are shared with TRBD2. Germline V CDR1 and CDR2: SGHNT, YENEEA. CDR3 size: 16 residues. CDR3 DNA sequence: TGTGCCAGCAGCTTAGACGGGACTAGCGGGGGGCAGACCCAATACTTC. Encoded protein: CASSLDGTSGGQTQYF.

The chain employs TRBV28 and TRBJ2-3, with 14 bases lining up with TRBD2. Per the germline V gene, CDR1 is MDHEN and CDR2 is SYDVKM. The CDR3 consists of 16 residues. Trimming at V came to 8 bases and at J to 7 bases, leaving 11 bases not matched to a gene. CDR3 in amino acids: CASEATSGGAPYTQYF. CDR3 bases: TGTGCCAGCGAGGCGACTAGCGGGGGGGCGCCATATACGCAGTATTTT.

The chain uses TRBV7-8 and TRBJ2-2; D may be TRBD2 (5 bases). Trimming took 0 bases from V and 6 from J, leaving 8 bases between them. Germline loops: CDR1 SGHVS, CDR2 FQNEAQ. The CDR3 extends over 14 amino acids. Here the CDR3 reads CASSLAGVAGELFF. CDR3 bases: TGTGCCAGCAGCTTAGCGGGAGTGGCCGGGGAGCTGTTTTTT.

V gene TRBV18 combines with J gene TRBJ1-1, with D perhaps matching TRBD1 (5 bases). Germline V gene sequence: CDR1 KGHSH, CDR2 LQKENI. Trimming shortened V by 3 bases and J by 4 bases, and 18 bases separated the two germline ends. CDR3 length: 16 residues. CDR3 sequence reads: CASSPGSPGTATEAFF. The CDR3 bases are TGTGCCAGCTCACCGGGGTCACCAGGGACCGCCACTGAAGCTTTCTTT.

This sequence joins TRBV5-1 and TRBJ1-3; no clear D. CDR3 length equals 17 residues. Looked up from germline, CDR1 is SGHRS and CDR2 is YFSETQ. V was pared by 4 bases and J by 0 bases, with 17 bases between. The CDR3 loop is CASSIEPGVYSGNTIYF. The CDR3 coding sequence is TGCGCCAGCAGCATTGAGCCCGGGGTATACTCTGGAAACACCATATATTTT.

The chain couples TRBV6-1 to TRBJ2-5; either TRBD1 or TRBD2 may supply D (6 bases each). The germline V and J ends were trimmed by 6 bases and 1 base, with 12 bases remaining between them. Germline V gene lookup returns CDR1 MNHNS and CDR2 SASEGT. CDR3 length: 14 residues. The CDR3 DNA sequence: TGTGCCAGCAGGAGGAGGGGGGCCCAAGAGACCCAGTACTTC. This encodes CASRRRGAQETQYF.

To note about this clone: Additional DNA sequences in this sample encode the identical CDR3. V usage is TRBV6-5 and J usage is TRBJ2-5, with D perhaps being TRBD1 or TRBD2 (5 bases each). Trimming left V 2 bases short and J 2 bases short, with 9 bases between. Germline CDR1 is MNHEY and CDR2 is SVGAGI. There are 14 residues in the CDR3. This CDR3 is CASSYGGLQETQYF. The CDR3 DNA is TGTGCCAGCAGTTACGGGGGTTTACAAGAGACCCAGTACTTC.

Regarding this clone: At the DNA level, this CDR3 is encoded by other sequences in the same sample as well. The V and J genes are TRBV5-1 and TRBJ2-7, with no clear D. Germline loops: CDR1 SGHRS, CDR2 YFSETQ. This CDR3 is 13 amino acids long. V lost 2 bases, J lost 2 bases, and 8 bases lay in between. DNA of the CDR3: TGCGCCAGCAGCTTAACCGTAACCTACGAGCAGTACTTC. Residues: CASSLTVTYEQYF.